These T cell receptor beta chains were read from a single sample in a study of a mutant IDH1 vaccine in newly diagnosed glioma. What these receptors recognize is not known. Clones were read by immunoSEQ multiplex PCR, and TCRdb kept only the in-frame ones, dropping some. Here the sample spans tens of thousands of clones, 65% to 85% being singletons. This material consisted of PBMCs, taken from a glioma patient whose treatment included an IDH1 peptide vaccine. The receptors were gathered from a woman aged 30 to 39 with glioma. Some clones in this sample may be carry-over from other donors' samples. The CDR3 runs from the conserved cysteine through the conserved F or W. The order of the fields is D gene, J gene, clone size, V gene, CDR3 DNA, CDR3 protein. The D gene is left open where the match is weak. Some rows have no size entry. The others give once, few or many, or a class for an expanded clone.

D: -
J: TRBJ1-1
size: -
V: TRBV5-6
DNA: TGTGCCAGCAGCGCCCTGGGGGTTTCGAACACTGAAGCTTTCTTT
CDR3: CASSALGVSNTEAFF

D: -
J: TRBJ2-7
size: -
V: TRBV11-3
DNA: TGTGCCAGCAGCCGGGGACTGACTAGTACCTACGAGCAGTACTTC
CDR3: CASSRGLTSTYEQYF

D: -
J: TRBJ1-5
size: -
V: TRBV28
DNA: TGTGCCAGCAGTTTAGTCCAAAATCAGCCCCAGCATTTT
CDR3: CASSLVQNQPQHF

D: -
J: TRBJ2-1
size: -
V: TRBV29-1
DNA: TGCAGCGCCTGGCCCCTAGCCTACAATGAGCAGTTCTTC
CDR3: CSAWPLAYNEQFF

D: -
J: TRBJ2-5
size: -
V: TRBV28
DNA: TGTGCCAGCACCGGGCTTGGGGCGACACGAGAGACCCAGTACTTC
CDR3: CASTGLGATRETQYF

D: -
J: TRBJ1-4
size: -
V: TRBV10-1
DNA: TGCGCCAGCCTGTATGGCGAAGTGGATGAAAAACTGTTTTTT
CDR3: CASLYGEVDEKLFF

D: TRBD1
J: TRBJ2-2
size: once
V: TRBV4-2
DNA: TGTGCCAGCAGCCGGTCTGCAGGGGGTCGAGGTTACACCGGGGAGCTGTTTTTT
CDR3: CASSRSAGGRGYTGELFF

D: TRBD2
J: TRBJ2-7
size: -
V: TRBV6-5
DNA: TGTGCCAGCAGTCGGATAGCGGGACACTTTTACGAGCAGTACTTC
CDR3: CASSRIAGHFYEQYF

D: TRBD2
J: TRBJ2-1
size: -
V: TRBV5-4
DNA: TGTGCCAGCAGCCGTACTCTAGCGGGAAACTACAATGAGCAGTTCTTC
CDR3: CASSRTLAGNYNEQFF

D: TRBD1
J: TRBJ1-5
size: -
V: TRBV6-1
DNA: TGTGCCAGCAGTGATCAGGGGGCGCTGGGCAATCAGCCCCAGCATTTT
CDR3: CASSDQGALGNQPQHF

D: -
J: TRBJ2-7
size: once
V: TRBV5-1
DNA: TGCGCCAGCAGCTATGGACAGGGAGGGGAGCAGTACTTC
CDR3: CASSYGQGGEQYF

D: -
J: TRBJ2-7
size: -
V: TRBV18
DNA: TGTGCCAGCTCACCACGAGGGACAAACTACGAGCAGTACTTC
CDR3: CASSPRGTNYEQYF

D: TRBD1
J: TRBJ2-3
size: -
V: TRBV6-1
DNA: TGTGCCGTACCGGGACAGGGGACAGATACGCAGTATTTT
CDR3: CAVPGQGTDTQYF

D: -
J: TRBJ2-7
size: -
V: TRBV19
DNA: TGTGCCAGTAGTATGGGAACAGGGAGCGAGCAGTACTTC
CDR3: CASSMGTGSEQYF

D: TRBD1
J: TRBJ1-5
size: -
V: TRBV28
DNA: TGTGCCAGCAGTCTCACCAGGGGGGGTCAGCCCCAGCATTTT
CDR3: CASSLTRGGQPQHF

D: -
J: TRBJ2-3
size: -
V: TRBV5-1
DNA: TGCGCCAGCAGCTTGTGGGAGAGAGGCACAGATACGCAGTATTTT
CDR3: CASSLWERGTDTQYF

D: -
J: TRBJ2-3
size: -
V: TRBV19
DNA: TGTGCCAGTAGTATGAGGGCAGATACGCAGTATTTT
CDR3: CASSMRADTQYF

D: -
J: TRBJ1-1
size: medium-sized
V: TRBV27
DNA: TGTGCCAGCAGTTTGGTCGGCCGTGAAGCTTTCTTT
CDR3: CASSLVGREAFF

D: TRBD1
J: TRBJ2-1
size: -
V: TRBV6-6
DNA: TGTGCCAGCACTAAGGACAGGGACAATGAGCAGTTCTTC
CDR3: CASTKDRDNEQFF

D: TRBD1
J: TRBJ2-2
size: -
V: TRBV5-1
DNA: TGCGCCAGCAGCAGTCGACAGGGCGCCGGGGAGCTGTTTTTT
CDR3: CASSSRQGAGELFF

D: -
J: TRBJ1-1
size: -
V: TRBV6-6
DNA: TGTGCCAGCGGGCGGGGGGCGCGTAATAATGAAGCTTTCTTT
CDR3: CASGRGARNNEAFF

D: TRBD1
J: TRBJ2-7
size: once
V: TRBV5-5
DNA: TGTGCCAGCAGCTTGGAAAACAGGGGTGTAACCTACGAGCAGTACTTC
CDR3: CASSLENRGVTYEQYF

D: TRBD2
J: TRBJ2-7
size: -
V: TRBV7-2
DNA: TGTGCCAGCAGCTCGGGGGGAATCTACGAGCAGTACTTC
CDR3: CASSSGGIYEQYF

D: -
J: TRBJ1-1
size: few
V: TRBV13
DNA: TGTGCCAGCAGCCTGGGCCTGGAAGAAGCTTTCTTT
CDR3: CASSLGLEEAFF

D: -
J: TRBJ2-3
size: -
V: TRBV5-1
DNA: TGCGCCAGCCTGACCGGGACGTCCCCAGCAGATACGCAGTATTTT
CDR3: CASLTGTSPADTQYF

D: TRBD2
J: TRBJ2-7
size: once
V: TRBV30
DNA: TGTGCCTGCCGGGGGACTAGCGGCCCTACTGACTTC
CDR3: CACRGTSGPTDF

D: -
J: TRBJ2-3
size: -
V: TRBV29-1
DNA: TGCAGCGTCCCACCTAGCGCAGATACGCAGTATTTT
CDR3: CSVPPSADTQYF

D: TRBD1
J: TRBJ2-7
size: -
V: TRBV5-5
DNA: TGTGCCAGCAGCTCCCGGACAGGGTCCTCGGGCGAGCAGTACTTC
CDR3: CASSSRTGSSGEQYF

D: TRBD2
J: TRBJ2-5
size: -
V: TRBV13
DNA: TGTGCCAGCAGCTTACTGGCTAGCGGCCCAGTAAAGGGGACCCAGTACTTC
CDR3: CASSLLASGPVKGTQYF

D: TRBD2
J: TRBJ2-2
size: -
V: TRBV19
DNA: TGTGCCAGTAGCACCCCCTCTAGCGGGAGGGCCATCGACACCGGGGAGCTGTTTTTT
CDR3: CASSTPSSGRAIDTGELFF

D: -
J: TRBJ2-7
size: -
V: TRBV30
DNA: TGTGCCTGGAGAGGTAACTCCTACGAGCAGTACTTC
CDR3: CAWRGNSYEQYF

D: -
J: TRBJ2-5
size: once
V: TRBV27
DNA: TGTGCCAGCAGTTTGAGGCCCCAGGAGGACCAGTACTTC
CDR3: CASSLRPQEDQYF

D: -
J: TRBJ2-2
size: -
V: TRBV25-1
DNA: TGTGCCAGCAGAGACACGGGCGCCGGGGAGCTGTTTTTT
CDR3: CASRDTGAGELFF

D: TRBD1
J: TRBJ1-4
size: -
V: TRBV19
DNA: TGTGCCAGTAGTCCTATGACAGGGGGCAGTGAAAAACTGTTTTTT
CDR3: CASSPMTGGSEKLFF

D: -
J: TRBJ2-7
size: -
V: TRBV27
DNA: TGTGCCAGCAGCCCCTGGGGGAGACAGGTGGACGAGCAGTACTTC
CDR3: CASSPWGRQVDEQYF

D: -
J: TRBJ1-2
size: -
V: TRBV2
DNA: TGTGCCAGCAGTGAGTCCCCAAGGGGAGCCTATGGCTACACCTTC
CDR3: CASSESPRGAYGYTF

D: -
J: TRBJ2-1
size: -
V: TRBV10-3
DNA: TGTGCCATCGAGGGTGGGGGTACGAACCATGAGCAGTTCTTC
CDR3: CAIEGGGTNHEQFF

D: -
J: TRBJ2-5
size: -
V: TRBV9
DNA: TGTGCCAGCAGCGTAGGTGGTACCCGGATCCAAGAGACCCAGTACTTC
CDR3: CASSVGGTRIQETQYF

D: -
J: TRBJ2-7
size: -
V: TRBV2
DNA: TGTGGGCCGACCGCGCCCACGGGGGGCGGGACGCCGTACTTC
CDR3: CGPTAPTGGGTPYF

D: -
J: TRBJ2-5
size: -
V: TRBV29-1
DNA: TGCAGCGTTGATACAGGGCAAGAGACCCAGTACTTC
CDR3: CSVDTGQETQYF

D: -
J: TRBJ2-3
size: -
V: TRBV6-1
DNA: TGTGCCAGCAGTGAGTCTCGCGGGAAGTTCACAGATACGCAGTATTTT
CDR3: CASSESRGKFTDTQYF

D: -
J: TRBJ2-3
size: -
V: TRBV7-3
DNA: TGTGCCAGCAGCCTCCAGGCAGATACGCAGTATTTT
CDR3: CASSLQADTQYF

D: TRBD1
J: TRBJ2-7
size: -
V: TRBV7-8
DNA: TGTGCCAGCAGCCCGACGGGACAGTACTACGAGCAGTACTTC
CDR3: CASSPTGQYYEQYF

D: TRBD2
J: TRBJ2-7
size: once
V: TRBV30
DNA: TGTGCCTGGATGGGTCTAGCGGGAGACAACGAGCAGTACTTC
CDR3: CAWMGLAGDNEQYF